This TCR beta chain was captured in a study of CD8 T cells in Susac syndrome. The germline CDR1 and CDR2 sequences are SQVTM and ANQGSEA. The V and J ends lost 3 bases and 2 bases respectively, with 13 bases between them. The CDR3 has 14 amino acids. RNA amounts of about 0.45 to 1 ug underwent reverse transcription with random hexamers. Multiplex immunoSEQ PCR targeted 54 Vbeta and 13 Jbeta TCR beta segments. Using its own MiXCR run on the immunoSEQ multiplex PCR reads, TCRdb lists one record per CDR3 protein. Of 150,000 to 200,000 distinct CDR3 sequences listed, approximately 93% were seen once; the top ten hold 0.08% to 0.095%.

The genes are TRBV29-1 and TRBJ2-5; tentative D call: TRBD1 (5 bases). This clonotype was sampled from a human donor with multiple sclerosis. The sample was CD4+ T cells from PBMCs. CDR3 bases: TGCAGCGTTGATAGGGGAAGAGGTCAAGAGACCCAGTACTTC. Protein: CSVDRGRGQETQYF.